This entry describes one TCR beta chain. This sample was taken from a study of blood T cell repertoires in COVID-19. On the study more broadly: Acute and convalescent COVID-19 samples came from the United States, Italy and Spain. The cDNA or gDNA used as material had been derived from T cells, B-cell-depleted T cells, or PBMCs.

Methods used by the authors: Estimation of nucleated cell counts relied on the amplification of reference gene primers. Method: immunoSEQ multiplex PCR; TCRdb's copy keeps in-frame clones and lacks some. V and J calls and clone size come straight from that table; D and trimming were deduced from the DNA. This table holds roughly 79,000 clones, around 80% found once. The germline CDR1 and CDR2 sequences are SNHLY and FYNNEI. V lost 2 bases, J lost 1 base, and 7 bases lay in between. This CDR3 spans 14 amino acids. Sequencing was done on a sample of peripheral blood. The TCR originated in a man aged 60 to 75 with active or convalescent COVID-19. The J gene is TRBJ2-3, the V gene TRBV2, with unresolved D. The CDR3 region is CASSEYLRTDTQYF. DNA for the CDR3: TGTGCCAGCAGTGAATACTTGCGCACAGATACGCAGTATTTT.